This T cell receptor beta chain was obtained from a study of blood T cell repertoires in COVID-19. Study summary: Acute and convalescent COVID-19 specimens originated in the United States, Italy and Spain. T cells, B-cell-depleted T cells, or PBMCs supplied cDNA or gDNA.

Trimming cost V 0 bases and J 3 bases; bases outside gene matches: 5. Per the germline V gene, CDR1 is SGHTA and CDR2 is FQGNSA. This CDR3 contains 17 residues. Per the original data handling: Estimates of nucleated cell counts were drawn from the amplification of reference gene primers. Profiling relied on immunoSEQ multiplex PCR, and the TCRdb table lists in-frame clones only, not all of them. V, J and clone size reflect that table, while D and trimming were determined from the DNA. Altogether around 40,000 clones are present, approximately 92% being singletons, with the ten largest covering 8.5% to 10%.

Sequenced: peripheral blood. The gene calls are TRBV7-2 and TRBJ2-3; 11 nucleotides agree with TRBD1. The sequence came from a man aged 25 to 40 with active or convalescent COVID-19. CDR3 coding DNA: TGTGCCAGCAGCTTAGCCCCGGGACAGGGGGGGACAGATACGCAGTATTTT. This translates into CASSLAPGQGGTDTQYF.